This T cell receptor (beta chain) was captured in a study of blood T cell repertoires in COVID-19. In the authors' workflow: Using reference gene primer amplification, nucleated cell counts were estimated. The data were produced by immunoSEQ multiplex PCR, yet TCRdb's version contains in-frame clones alone and is incomplete. The DNA was the basis for D and trimming; V, J and clone size are from that table. This table holds roughly 110,000 clones, approximately 88% found once. With 2 bases removed from V and 6 bases from J, the gap between germline ends came to 14 bases. The CDR3 extends over 16 amino acids. The V gene's germline CDR1 is SGHDN and CDR2 FVKESK.

The clonotype comes from a woman aged 70-85 years with acute or convalescent COVID-19. The V gene is TRBV14, the J gene TRBJ1-6; D not certain. Sequenced sample: peripheral blood. CDR3 coding DNA: TGTGCCAGCAGCCAATTGACACCAAATACTAATTCACCCCTCCACTTT. It yields the protein CASSQLTPNTNSPLHF. Looking up the rest from reference TRBV14 and TRBJ1-6 gives the full variable domain: EAGVTQFPSHSVIEKGQTVTLRCDPISGHDNLYWYRRVMGKEIKFLLHFVKESKQDESGMPNNRFLAERTGGTYSTLKVQPAELEDSGVYFCASSQLTPNTNSPLHFGNGTRLTVT.